This passage covers 19 T cell receptor beta chains from one sample sequenced in a study of cytomegalovirus exposure and HLA in healthy donors. A multiplex PCR was run with 60 Vbeta primers and 13 Jbeta primers. The table came from immunoSEQ multiplex PCR; TCRdb's copy has only in-frame clones and leaves some out. The sample comprises more than 90,000 clones, 82% of which are singletons, and 3.8% rests with the top ten. Sequenced material: PBMCs. The receptors derive from a man aged 45-65 years in good health and CMV-seronegative.

This chain's CDR3 is CASSLTSGGQETQYF. The CDR3 region has the DNA TGTGCCAGCAGCTTAACTAGCGGGGGCCAAGAGACCCAGTACTTC. V is TRBV7-2 and J is TRBJ2-5; TRBD2 agrees at 11 bases. V was pared by 2 bases and J by 1 base, with 0 bases of the junction left unmatched. Germline values: CDR1 SGHTA, CDR2 FQGNSA. The CDR3 is made up of 15 amino acids.

The chain joins TRBV19 to TRBJ2-1; 8 bases align to TRBD2. The ends lost 6 bases at V and 0 bases at J; junction bases unmatched: 4. The germline CDR1 and CDR2 sequences are LNHDA and SQIVND (reference sequence). CDR3 size: 15 residues. The CDR3 here is CASRRTSGSYNEQFF. CDR3 bases: TGTGCCAGTAGGCGCACTAGCGGCTCCTACAATGAGCAGTTCTTC.

The rearrangement links TRBV19 to TRBJ2-5, with D hard to call. The CDR3 extends over 16 amino acids. The V and J ends lost 4 bases and 1 base respectively, with 16 bases between them. The germline CDR1 and CDR2 sequences are LNHDA and SQIVND (reference sequence). CDR3 loop: CASSRSRRYSQETQYF. The CDR3 DNA reads TGTGCCAGTAGTAGGTCCCGGCGCTACAGCCAAGAGACCCAGTACTTC.

The chain uses TRBV28 and TRBJ2-7, with 8 bases that match TRBD1. The germline gives CDR1 MDHEN, CDR2 SYDVKM. CDR3 size: 14 residues. With V trimmed by 3 bases and J by 3 bases, 4 bases remained unmatched. DNA of the CDR3: TGTGCCAGCAGTTTCAGGGGGCAGCTCTACGAGCAGTACTTC. Translating gives CASSFRGQLYEQYF.

The chain is built from TRBV27 and TRBJ1-2; 11 bases map to TRBD1. The V and J ends lost 4 bases and 8 bases, in that order; junction bases with no gene match: 21. CDR3 length: 19 amino acids. Germline V gene lookup returns CDR1 MNHEY and CDR2 SMNVEV (reference sequence). DNA of the CDR3: TGTGCCAGCAGTTACCGCTCCGGGACAGGGGGTAAGCCTGTAGGAGGCTACACCTTC. Protein product: CASSYRSGTGGKPVGGYTF.

The V and J genes are TRBV27 and TRBJ2-5, with D possibly matching TRBD1 (6 bases). CDR1 is MNHEY and CDR2 is SMNVEV in the germline V gene (reference sequence). The CDR3 runs 13 residues. Trimming pared 5 bases from V and 11 bases from J, leaving 18 bases between. CDR3 sequence reads: CASSPLLQGGQYF. In nucleotides, the CDR3 is TGTGCCAGCAGTCCCCTACTACAGGGTGGGCAGTACTTC.

The V gene is TRBV28, the J gene TRBJ2-1; D unclear. The CDR3 loop spans 13 amino acids. CDR1 MDHEN and CDR2 SYDVKM come from the germline V gene. The V gene lost 7 bases and the J gene lost 1 base, with 8 bases spanning the gap. The CDR3 bases are TGTGCCAGCACGATCGGGTCCTACAATGAGCAGTTCTTC. Protein product: CASTIGSYNEQFF. The complete variable domain, with remaining parts taken from reference TRBV28 and TRBJ2-1, reads DVKVTQSSRYLVKRTGEKVFLECVQDMDHENMFWYRQDPGLGLRLIYFSYDVKMKEKGDIPEGYSVSREKKERFSLILESASTNQTSMYLCASTIGSYNEQFFGPGTRLTVL.

The chain combines TRBV27 with TRBJ1-2; D is perhaps TRBD1 (5 bases). V dropped 8 bases and J dropped 4 bases, with 23 bases sitting between them. Germline CDR1 is MNHEY and CDR2 is SMNVEV (reference sequence). The CDR3 length is 16 residues. The CDR3 bases are TGTGCCAGCCGAAGGATGGGGGGTACAGACCTCTATGGCTACACCTTC. Residues: CASRRMGGTDLYGYTF.

This clone was detected once. The chain couples TRBV15 to TRBJ2-2; 7 bases are shared with TRBD2. Germline CDR1 reads LNHNV; CDR2 reads YYDKDF (reference sequence). The junction had 3 bases not matched to a gene; V was cut back by 1 base and J by 4 bases. This CDR3 has 15 amino acids. The CDR3 DNA sequence: TGTGCCACCAGCAGAGGTTCGGGAGGCACCGGGGAGCTGTTTTTT. Amino acid sequence: CATSRGSGGTGELFF.

The V gene is TRBV4-3, the J gene TRBJ1-6; D might be TRBD1 (5 bases). V lost 5 bases to trimming and J lost 10 bases, with 18 bases between them. Germline V CDR1 and CDR2: LGHNA, YSLEER. The CDR3 spans 15 residues. CDR3 nucleotide sequence: TGCGCCAGCAGCTTTCAATGGGGGGGTGAGTCACCCCTCCACTTT. It specifies CASSFQWGGESPLHF.

The chain joins TRBV10-3 to TRBJ1-5, with D unclear. Looked up from germline, CDR1 is ENHRY and CDR2 is SYGVKD. This CDR3 has 15 residues. Trimming removed 4 bases from V and 2 bases from J, with 12 bases in between. Here the CDR3 reads CAISANAGGNQPQHF. The DNA of the CDR3 is TGTGCCATCAGTGCCAACGCCGGAGGCAATCAGCCCCAGCATTTT.

This chain joins TRBV6-4 and TRBJ2-3; D not certain. Germline V lookup: CDR1 MRHNA, CDR2 SNTAGT. This CDR3 comprises 13 residues. V shed 2 bases and J shed 6 bases, with 9 bases lying between them. The CDR3 spells CASSDTPRDTQYF. DNA for the CDR3: TGTGCCAGCAGTGACACCCCTCGGGATACGCAGTATTTT.

The chain employs TRBV6-5 and TRBJ1-2; D gene uncertain. There are 14 residues in the CDR3. Trimming took off 6 bases at V and 4 bases at J, with 15 bases between the two ends. CDR1 and CDR2 (germline): MNHEY, SVGAGI. The CDR3 spells CASSRTAGLYGYTF. The CDR3 coding sequence is TGTGCCAGCAGCAGGACTGCGGGCCTCTATGGCTACACCTTC.

The chain employs TRBV28 and TRBJ2-7; tentative D call: TRBD1 (8 bases). V lost 0 bases to trimming and J lost 9 bases, with 12 bases between them. Germline loops: CDR1 MDHEN, CDR2 SYDVKM. This CDR3 contains 13 residues. The CDR3, as DNA: TGTGCCAGCAGTTTATGGGGGGGGACAGGGCAGTACTTC. Protein sequence: CASSLWGGTGQYF.

On this clone itself: Sequence at one end of the junction differs from germline and may be a read error. The rearrangement joins TRBV7-7 to TRBJ2-5; 7 positions match TRBD1. CDR3 length equals 15 residues. In germline, CDR1 is SSHAT, CDR2 FNYEAQ (reference sequence). The CDR3 region is CASSMTGLAQETQYF. CDR3 in DNA: TGTGCTAGCAGCATGACAGGGCTCGCCCAAGAGACCCAGTACTTC.

This chain uses TRBV7-2 with TRBJ1-5, with unresolved D. Germline loops: CDR1 SGHTA, CDR2 FQGNSA. The CDR3 is made up of 14 amino acids. V was pared by 0 bases and J by 2 bases, with 5 bases between. CDR3 in amino acids: CASSLAGGNQPQHF. The CDR3 bases are TGTGCCAGCAGCTTAGCCGGGGGCAATCAGCCCCAGCATTTT.

The chain couples TRBV5-4 to TRBJ2-5, with D tentatively TRBD1 (5 bases). Germline V CDR1 and CDR2: SGHNT, YYREEE (reference sequence). This CDR3 contains 14 residues. V was cut by 0 bases and J by 5 bases, with 11 bases left in between. DNA for the CDR3: TGTGCCAGCAGCTTGGCAGGGAAGGGGGAGACCCAGTACTTC. Protein sequence: CASSLAGKGETQYF.

The chain has TRBV2 and TRBJ2-7, with D perhaps TRBD1 (6 bases). CDR3 length: 13 residues. Per the germline V gene, CDR1 is SNHLY and CDR2 is FYNNEI. The V gene lost 4 bases and the J gene lost 3 bases, with 10 bases spanning the gap. CDR3 coding DNA: TGTGCCAGCAGTGTGGGCAGGGGCTACGAGCAGTACTTC. It encodes CASSVGRGYEQYF.

This clone occurred once. The chain combines TRBV27 with TRBJ2-6; TRBD1 is a possible D gene (6 bases). V lost 4 bases and J lost 2, with 9 bases in between. CDR1 is MNHEY, CDR2 SMNVEV, per germline (reference sequence). The CDR3 runs 15 residues. The CDR3 is CASSSPGAGANVLTF. CDR3 DNA: TGTGCCAGCAGTTCCCCAGGGGCTGGGGCCAACGTCCTGACTTTC. Full variable domain (rest looked up from reference TRBV27 and TRBJ2-6): EAQVTQNPRYLITVTGKKLTVTCSQNMNHEYMSWYRQDPGLGLRQIYYSMNVEVTDKGDVPEGYKVSRKEKRNFPLILESPSPNQTSLYFCASSSPGAGANVLTFGAGSRLTVL.